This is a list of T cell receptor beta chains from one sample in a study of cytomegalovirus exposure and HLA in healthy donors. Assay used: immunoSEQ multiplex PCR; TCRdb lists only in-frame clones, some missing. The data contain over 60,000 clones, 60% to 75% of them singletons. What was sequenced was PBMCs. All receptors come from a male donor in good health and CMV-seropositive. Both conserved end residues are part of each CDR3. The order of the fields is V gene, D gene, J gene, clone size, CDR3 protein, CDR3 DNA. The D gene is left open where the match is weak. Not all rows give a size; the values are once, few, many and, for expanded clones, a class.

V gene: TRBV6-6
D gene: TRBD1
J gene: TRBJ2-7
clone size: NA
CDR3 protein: CASSYMGQTEQYF
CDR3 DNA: TGTGCCAGCAGTTACATGGGACAGACCGAGCAGTACTTC

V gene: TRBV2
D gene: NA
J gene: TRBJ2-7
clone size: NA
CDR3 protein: CASRLASAYEQYF
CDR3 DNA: TGTGCCAGCAGGCTGGCCTCAGCCTACGAGCAGTACTTC

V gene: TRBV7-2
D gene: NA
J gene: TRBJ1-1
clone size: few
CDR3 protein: CASSLQLTEAFF
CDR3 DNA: TGTGCCAGCAGCCTACAGCTCACTGAAGCTTTCTTT

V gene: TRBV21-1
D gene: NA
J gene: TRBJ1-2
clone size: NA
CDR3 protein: CASHRDRGSNYGYTF
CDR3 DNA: TGTGCCAGCCACCGGGACAGGGGGTCTAACTATGGCTACACCTTC

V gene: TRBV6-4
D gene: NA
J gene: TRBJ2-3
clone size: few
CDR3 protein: CASSESSGTDTQYF
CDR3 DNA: TGTGCCAGCAGTGAATCTAGCGGCACAGATACGCAGTATTTT

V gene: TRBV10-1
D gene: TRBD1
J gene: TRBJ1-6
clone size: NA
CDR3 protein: CASSFDRVNSPLHF
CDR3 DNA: TGCGCCAGCAGTTTTGACAGGGTCAATTCACCCCTCCACTTT

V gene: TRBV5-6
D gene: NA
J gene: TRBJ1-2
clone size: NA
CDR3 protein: CASSLASVPYGYTF
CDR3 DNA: TGTGCCAGCAGCTTGGCCTCAGTACCATATGGCTACACCTTC

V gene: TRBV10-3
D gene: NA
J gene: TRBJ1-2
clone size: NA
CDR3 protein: CAISEDQGHTF
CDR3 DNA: TGTGCCATCAGTGAAGACCAGGGGCACACCTTC

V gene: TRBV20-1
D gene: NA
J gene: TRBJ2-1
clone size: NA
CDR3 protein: CSFFSGNERFF
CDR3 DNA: TGCAGTTTCTTCAGCGGCAATGAGCGGTTCTTC

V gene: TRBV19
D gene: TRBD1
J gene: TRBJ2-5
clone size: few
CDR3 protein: CASSIGGTVQETQYF
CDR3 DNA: TGTGCCAGTAGTATAGGAGGGACAGTCCAAGAGACCCAGTACTTC

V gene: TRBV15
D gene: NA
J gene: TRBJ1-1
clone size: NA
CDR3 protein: CATSRGSGNTEAFF
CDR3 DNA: TGTGCCACCAGCAGGGGCAGCGGGAACACTGAAGCTTTCTTT

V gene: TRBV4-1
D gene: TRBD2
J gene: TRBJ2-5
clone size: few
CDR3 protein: CASSRPGRTSGGQETQYF
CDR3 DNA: TGCGCCAGCAGCCGTCCAGGGCGGACTAGCGGGGGGCAAGAGACCCAGTACTTC

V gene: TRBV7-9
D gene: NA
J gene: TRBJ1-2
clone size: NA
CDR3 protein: CSSSSGGGYTF
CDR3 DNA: TGTTCCAGCAGCTCCGGTGGTGGCTACACCTTC

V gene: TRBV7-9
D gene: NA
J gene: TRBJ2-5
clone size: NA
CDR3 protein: CASSLVIRETQYF
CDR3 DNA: TGTGCCAGCAGCTTAGTGATCAGGGAGACCCAGTACTTC

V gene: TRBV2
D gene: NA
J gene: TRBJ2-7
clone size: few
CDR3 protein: CASSDTVRYEQYF
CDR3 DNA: TGTGCCAGCAGTGACACGGTCCGGTACGAGCAGTACTTC

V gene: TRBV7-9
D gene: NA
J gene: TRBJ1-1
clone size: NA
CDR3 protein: CASSLPDSLNTEAFF
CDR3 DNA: TGTGCCAGCAGCCTACCGGACAGCCTGAACACTGAAGCTTTCTTT

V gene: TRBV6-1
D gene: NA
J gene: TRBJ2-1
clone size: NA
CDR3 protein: CASSERGRVTYNEQFF
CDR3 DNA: TGTGCCAGCAGTGAAAGGGGCAGGGTCACCTACAATGAGCAGTTCTTC

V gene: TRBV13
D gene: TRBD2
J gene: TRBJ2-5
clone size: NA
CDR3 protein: CASSFGGVQETQYF
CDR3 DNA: TGTGCCAGCAGCTTCGGGGGGGTCCAAGAGACCCAGTACTTC

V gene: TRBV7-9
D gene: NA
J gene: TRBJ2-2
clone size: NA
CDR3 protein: CASSLTGEAGELFF
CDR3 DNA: TGTGCCAGCAGCTTGACAGGAGAGGCCGGGGAGCTGTTTTTT

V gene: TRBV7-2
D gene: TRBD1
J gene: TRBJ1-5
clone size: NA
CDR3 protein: CASSWAYRGYQPQHF
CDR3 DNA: TGTGCCAGCAGCTGGGCCTACAGGGGGTATCAGCCCCAGCATTTT

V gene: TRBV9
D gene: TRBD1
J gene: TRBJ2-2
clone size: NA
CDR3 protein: CASSPTGQGGWELFF
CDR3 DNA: TGTGCCAGCAGCCCGACCGGACAGGGTGGGTGGGAGCTGTTTTTT

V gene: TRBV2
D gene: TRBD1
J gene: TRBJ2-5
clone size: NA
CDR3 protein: CASSQGQGQETQYF
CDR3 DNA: TGTGCCAGCAGTCAAGGACAGGGGCAAGAGACCCAGTACTTC

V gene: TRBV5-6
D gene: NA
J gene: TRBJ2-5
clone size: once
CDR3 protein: CASSLTGRRETQYF
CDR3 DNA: TGTGCCAGCAGCCTGACAGGGAGGCGAGAGACCCAGTACTTC

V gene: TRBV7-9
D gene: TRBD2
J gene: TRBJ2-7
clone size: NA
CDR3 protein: CSSSGTSGRPIDYEQYF
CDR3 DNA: TGTTCCAGCAGCGGGACTAGCGGGAGGCCCATCGACTACGAGCAGTACTTC

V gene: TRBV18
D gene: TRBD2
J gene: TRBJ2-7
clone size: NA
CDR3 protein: CASSLAGGLSGYEQYF
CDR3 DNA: TGTGCCAGCTCACTTGCGGGAGGGCTATCGGGATACGAGCAGTACTTC

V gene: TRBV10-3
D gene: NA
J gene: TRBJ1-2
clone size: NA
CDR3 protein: CAISEGHSNYGYTF
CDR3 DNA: TGTGCCATCAGTGAGGGACACAGTAACTATGGCTACACCTTC

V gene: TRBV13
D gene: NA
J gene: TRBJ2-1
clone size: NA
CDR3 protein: CASSIPGIYNEQFF
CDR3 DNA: TGTGCCAGCAGCATCCCAGGGATCTACAATGAGCAGTTCTTC

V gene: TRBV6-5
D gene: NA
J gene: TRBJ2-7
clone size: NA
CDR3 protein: CASSSARGDRDEQYF
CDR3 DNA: TGTGCCAGCAGTTCGGCCAGGGGGGATCGGGACGAGCAGTACTTC

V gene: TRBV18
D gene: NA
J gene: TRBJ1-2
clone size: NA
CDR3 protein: CASSVGQTSSYGYTF
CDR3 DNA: TGTGCCAGCTCAGTCGGACAGACATCCTCCTATGGCTACACCTTC

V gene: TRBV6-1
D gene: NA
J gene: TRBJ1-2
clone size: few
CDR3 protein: CASSVRGLRGYTF
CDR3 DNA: TGTGCCAGCAGCGTAAGGGGTTTGAGGGGCTACACCTTC

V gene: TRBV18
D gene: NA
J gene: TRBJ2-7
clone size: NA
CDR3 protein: CASSPQAGGGYEQYF
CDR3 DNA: TGTGCCAGCTCACCACAGGCAGGGGGAGGCTACGAGCAGTACTTC

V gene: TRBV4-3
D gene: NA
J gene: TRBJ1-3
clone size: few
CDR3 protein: CASSQGRQGNTIYF
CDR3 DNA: TGCGCCAGCAGCCAAGGGCGGCAGGGAAACACCATATATTTT

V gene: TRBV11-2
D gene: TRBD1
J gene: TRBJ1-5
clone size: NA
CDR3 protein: CASSFTSGTGNQPQHF
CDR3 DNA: TGTGCCAGCAGCTTTACCTCCGGGACAGGGAATCAGCCCCAGCATTTT

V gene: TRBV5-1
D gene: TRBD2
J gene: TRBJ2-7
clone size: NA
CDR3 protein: CASSLASGPYEQYF
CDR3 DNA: TGCGCCAGCAGCTTAGCTAGCGGTCCCTACGAGCAGTACTTC

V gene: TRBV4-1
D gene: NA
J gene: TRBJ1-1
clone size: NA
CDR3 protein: CASRSRDTLNTEAFF
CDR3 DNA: TGCGCCAGCAGGTCCCGGGACACCTTGAACACTGAAGCTTTCTTT

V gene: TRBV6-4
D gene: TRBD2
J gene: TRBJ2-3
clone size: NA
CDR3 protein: CASSDVAGGSDTQYF
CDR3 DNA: TGTGCCAGCAGTGACGTGGCGGGAGGGTCAGACACGCAGTATTTT

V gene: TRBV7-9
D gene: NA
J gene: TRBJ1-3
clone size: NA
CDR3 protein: CASSDRTAEGNTIYF
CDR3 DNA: TGTGCCAGCAGCGACCGGACAGCCGAAGGAAACACCATATATTTT